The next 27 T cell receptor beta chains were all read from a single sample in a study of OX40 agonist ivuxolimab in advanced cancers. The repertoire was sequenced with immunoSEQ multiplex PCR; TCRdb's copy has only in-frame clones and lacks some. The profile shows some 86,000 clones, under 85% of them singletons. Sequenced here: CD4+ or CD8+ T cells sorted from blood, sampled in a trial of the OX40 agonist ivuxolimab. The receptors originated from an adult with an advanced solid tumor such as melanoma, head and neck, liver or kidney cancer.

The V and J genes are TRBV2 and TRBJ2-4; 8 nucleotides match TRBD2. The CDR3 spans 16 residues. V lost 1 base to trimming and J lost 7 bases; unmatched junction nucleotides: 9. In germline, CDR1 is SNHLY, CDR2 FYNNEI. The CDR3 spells CASSEGLAGHTNIQYF. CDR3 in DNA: TGTGCCAGCAGTGAAGGATTAGCGGGACATACGAACATTCAGTACTTC.

The CDR3 protein is CASSLARHDEQYF. The DNA for the CDR3 is TGTGCCAGCAGCTTAGCCAGACACGACGAGCAGTACTTC. This rearrangement joins TRBV7-2 to TRBJ2-7; D uncertain. The CDR3 spans 13 residues. CDR1 and CDR2 (germline): SGHTA, FQGNSA. Trimming removed 0 bases from V and 5 bases from J, with 8 bases in between.

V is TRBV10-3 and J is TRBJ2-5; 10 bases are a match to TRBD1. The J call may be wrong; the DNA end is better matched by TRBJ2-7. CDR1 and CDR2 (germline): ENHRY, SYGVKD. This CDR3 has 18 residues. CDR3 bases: TGTGCCATCAGTGATTCCGGGACAGGGGAACCCTCATCCTACGAGCAGTACTTC. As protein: CAISDSGTGEPSSYEQYF.

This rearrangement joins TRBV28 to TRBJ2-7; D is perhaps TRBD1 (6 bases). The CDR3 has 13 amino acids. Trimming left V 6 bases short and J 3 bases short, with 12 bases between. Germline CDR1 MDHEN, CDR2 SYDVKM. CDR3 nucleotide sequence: TGTGCCAGCAGACTTGGGACAAGCTACGAGCAGTACTTC. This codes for CASRLGTSYEQYF.

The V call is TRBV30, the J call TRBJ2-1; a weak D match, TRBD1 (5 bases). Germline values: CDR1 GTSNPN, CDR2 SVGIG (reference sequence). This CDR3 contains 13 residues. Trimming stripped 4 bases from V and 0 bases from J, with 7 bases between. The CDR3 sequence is CAWKGDSYNEQFF. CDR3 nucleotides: TGTGCCTGGAAAGGGGACTCCTACAATGAGCAGTTCTTC.

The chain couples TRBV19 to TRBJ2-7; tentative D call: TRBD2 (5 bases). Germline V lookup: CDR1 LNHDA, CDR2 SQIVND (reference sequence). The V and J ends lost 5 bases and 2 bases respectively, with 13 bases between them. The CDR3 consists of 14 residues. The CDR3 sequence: CASSFSAAAYEQYF. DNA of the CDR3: TGTGCCAGTAGTTTTAGCGCGGCTGCCTACGAGCAGTACTTC.

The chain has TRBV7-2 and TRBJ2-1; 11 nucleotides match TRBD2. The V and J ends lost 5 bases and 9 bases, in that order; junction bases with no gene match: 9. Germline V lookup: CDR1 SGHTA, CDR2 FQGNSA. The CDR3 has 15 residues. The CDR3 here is CASSAHSGRDTEQFF. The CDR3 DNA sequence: TGTGCCAGCAGCGCCCATAGCGGGAGGGACACTGAGCAGTTCTTC.

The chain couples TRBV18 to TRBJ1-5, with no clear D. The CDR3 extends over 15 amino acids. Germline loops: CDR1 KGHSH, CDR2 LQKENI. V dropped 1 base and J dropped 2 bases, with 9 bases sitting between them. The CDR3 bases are TGTGCCAGCTCACCACAGGACGGGCGCAATCAGCCCCAGCATTTT. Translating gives CASSPQDGRNQPQHF. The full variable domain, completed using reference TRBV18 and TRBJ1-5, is NAGVMQNPRHLVRRRGQEARLRCSPMKGHSHVYWYRQLPEEGLKFMVYLQKENIIDESGMPKERFSAEFPKEGPSILRIQQVVRGDSAAYFCASSPQDGRNQPQHFGDGTRLSIL.

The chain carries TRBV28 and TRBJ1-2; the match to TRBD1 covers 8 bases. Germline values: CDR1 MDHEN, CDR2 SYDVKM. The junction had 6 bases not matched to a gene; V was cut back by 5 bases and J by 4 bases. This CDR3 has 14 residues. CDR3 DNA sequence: TGTGCCAGCAGTCCGCCGGGACAGGTCTATGGCTACACCTTC. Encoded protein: CASSPPGQVYGYTF.

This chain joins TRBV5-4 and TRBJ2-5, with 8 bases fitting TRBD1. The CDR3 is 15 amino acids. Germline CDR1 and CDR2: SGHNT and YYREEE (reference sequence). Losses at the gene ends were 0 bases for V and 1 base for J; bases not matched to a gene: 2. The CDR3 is CASSLEGQAQETQYF. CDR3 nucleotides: TGTGCCAGCAGCTTGGAGGGACAGGCCCAAGAGACCCAGTACTTC. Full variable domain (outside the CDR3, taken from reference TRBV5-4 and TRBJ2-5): ETGVTQSPTHLIKTRGQQVTLRCSSQSGHNTVSWYQQALGQGPQFIFQYYREEENGRGNFPPRFSGLQFPNYSSELNVNALELDDSALYLCASSLEGQAQETQYFGPGTRLLVL.

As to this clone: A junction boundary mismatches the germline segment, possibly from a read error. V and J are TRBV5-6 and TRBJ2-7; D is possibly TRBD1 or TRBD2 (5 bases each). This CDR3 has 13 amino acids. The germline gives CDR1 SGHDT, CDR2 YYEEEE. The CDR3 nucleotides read TGTGCCAGTAGCTACGGGGCTACCTACGAGCAGTACTTC. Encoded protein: CASSYGATYEQYF.

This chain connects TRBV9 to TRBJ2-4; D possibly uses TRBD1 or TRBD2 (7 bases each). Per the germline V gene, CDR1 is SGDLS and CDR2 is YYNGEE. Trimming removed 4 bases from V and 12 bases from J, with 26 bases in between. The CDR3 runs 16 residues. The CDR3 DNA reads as TGTGCCAGCAGCCCGACGGGACAGCGGGACCTACAACGTCAGTACTTC. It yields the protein CASSPTGQRDLQRQYF.

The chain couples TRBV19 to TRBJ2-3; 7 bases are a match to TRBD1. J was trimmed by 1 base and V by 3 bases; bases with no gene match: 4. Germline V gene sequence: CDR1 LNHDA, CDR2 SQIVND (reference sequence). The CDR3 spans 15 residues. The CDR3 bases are TGTGCCAGTAGTATCCGACAGGGAGGCACAGATACGCAGTATTTT. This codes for CASSIRQGGTDTQYF.

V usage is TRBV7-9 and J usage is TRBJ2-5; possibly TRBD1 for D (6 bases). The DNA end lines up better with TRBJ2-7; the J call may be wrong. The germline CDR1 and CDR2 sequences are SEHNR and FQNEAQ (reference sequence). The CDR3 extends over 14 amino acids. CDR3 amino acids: CASSFGQLPYEQYF. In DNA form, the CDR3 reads TGTGCCAGCAGCTTCGGACAGCTACCCTACGAGCAGTACTTC.

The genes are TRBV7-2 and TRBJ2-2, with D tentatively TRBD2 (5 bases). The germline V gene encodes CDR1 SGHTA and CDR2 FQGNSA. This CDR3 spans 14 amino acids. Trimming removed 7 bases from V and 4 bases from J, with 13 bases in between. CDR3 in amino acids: CASTARAFTGELFF. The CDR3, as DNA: TGTGCCAGCACCGCGCGGGCATTCACCGGGGAGCTGTTTTTT. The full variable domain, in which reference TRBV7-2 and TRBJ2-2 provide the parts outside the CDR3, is GAGVSQSPSNKVTEKGKDVELRCDPISGHTALYWYRQSLGQGLEFLIYFQGNSAPDKSGLPSDRFSAERTGGSVSTLTIQRTQQEDSAVYLCASTARAFTGELFFGEGSRLTVL.

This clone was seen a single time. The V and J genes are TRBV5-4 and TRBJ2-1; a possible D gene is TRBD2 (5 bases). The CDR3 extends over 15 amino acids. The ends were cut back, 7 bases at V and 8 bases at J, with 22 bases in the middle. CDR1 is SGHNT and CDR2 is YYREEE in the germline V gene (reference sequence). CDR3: CASGESGGYFDEQFF. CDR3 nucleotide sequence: TGTGCCAGCGGAGAATCCGGAGGATATTTCGATGAGCAGTTCTTC.

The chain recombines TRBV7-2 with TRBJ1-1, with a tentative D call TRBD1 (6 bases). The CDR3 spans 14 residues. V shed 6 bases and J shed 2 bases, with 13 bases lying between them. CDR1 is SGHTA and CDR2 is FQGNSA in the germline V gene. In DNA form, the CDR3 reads TGTGCCAGCAGTCTCTCAGGGGTTAACACTGAAGCTTTCTTT. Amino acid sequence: CASSLSGVNTEAFF.

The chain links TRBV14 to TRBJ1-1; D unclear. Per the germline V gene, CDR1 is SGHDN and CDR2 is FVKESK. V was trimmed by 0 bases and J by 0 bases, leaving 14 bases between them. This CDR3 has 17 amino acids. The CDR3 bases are TGTGCCAGCAGCCAAGATCTTGGGCCCTTAATGAACACTGAAGCTTTCTTT. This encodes CASSQDLGPLMNTEAFF.

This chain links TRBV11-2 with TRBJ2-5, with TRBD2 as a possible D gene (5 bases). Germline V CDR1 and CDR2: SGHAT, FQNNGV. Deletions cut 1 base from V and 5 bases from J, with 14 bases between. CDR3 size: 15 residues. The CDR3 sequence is CASSLVPDRGETQYF. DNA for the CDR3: TGTGCCAGCAGCTTAGTTCCCGATCGAGGGGAGACCCAGTACTTC.

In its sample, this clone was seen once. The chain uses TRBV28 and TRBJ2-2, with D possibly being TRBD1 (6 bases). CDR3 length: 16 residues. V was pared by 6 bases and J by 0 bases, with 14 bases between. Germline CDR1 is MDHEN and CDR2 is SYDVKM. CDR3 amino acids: CASRPGHPSNTGELFF. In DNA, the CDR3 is TGTGCCAGCAGGCCGGGACACCCTTCGAACACCGGGGAGCTGTTTTTT.

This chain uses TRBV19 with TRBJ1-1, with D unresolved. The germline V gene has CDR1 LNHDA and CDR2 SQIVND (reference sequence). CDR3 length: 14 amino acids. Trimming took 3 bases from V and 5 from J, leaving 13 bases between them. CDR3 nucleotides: TGTGCCAGTAGTATCGTGGGCCCGGGAACTGAAGCTTTCTTT. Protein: CASSIVGPGTEAFF. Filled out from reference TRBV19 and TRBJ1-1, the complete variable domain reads DGGITQSPKYLFRKEGQNVTLSCEQNLNHDAMYWYRQDPGQGLRLIYYSQIVNDFQKGDIAEGYSVSREKKESFPLTVTSAQKNPTAFYLCASSIVGPGTEAFFGQGTRLTVV.

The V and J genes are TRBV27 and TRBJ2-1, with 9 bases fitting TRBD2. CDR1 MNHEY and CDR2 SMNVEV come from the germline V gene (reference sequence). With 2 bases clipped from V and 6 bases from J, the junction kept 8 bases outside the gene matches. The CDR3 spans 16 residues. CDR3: CASSLAGLAAGNEQFF. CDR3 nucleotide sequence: TGTGCCAGCAGTTTAGCGGGACTAGCCGCTGGCAATGAGCAGTTCTTC.

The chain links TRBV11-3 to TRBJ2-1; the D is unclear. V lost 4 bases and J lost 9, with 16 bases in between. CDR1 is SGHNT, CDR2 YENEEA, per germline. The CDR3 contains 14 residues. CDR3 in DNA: TGTGCCAGCAGCTACGTTGCGCTAGTAGCTGAGCAGTTCTTC. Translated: CASSYVALVAEQFF. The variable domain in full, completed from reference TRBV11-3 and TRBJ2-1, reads EAGVVQSPRYKIIEKKQPVAFWCNPISGHNTLYWYLQNLGQGPELLIRYENEEAVDDSQLPKDRFSAERLKGVDSTLKIQPAELGDSAVYLCASSYVALVAEQFFGPGTRLTVL.

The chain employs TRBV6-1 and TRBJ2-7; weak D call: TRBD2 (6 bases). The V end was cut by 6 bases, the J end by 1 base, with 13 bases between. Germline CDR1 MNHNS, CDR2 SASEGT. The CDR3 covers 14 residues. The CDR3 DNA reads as TGTGCCAGCAGGGAGTCTAGCGCATCCTACGAGCAGTACTTC. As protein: CASRESSASYEQYF.

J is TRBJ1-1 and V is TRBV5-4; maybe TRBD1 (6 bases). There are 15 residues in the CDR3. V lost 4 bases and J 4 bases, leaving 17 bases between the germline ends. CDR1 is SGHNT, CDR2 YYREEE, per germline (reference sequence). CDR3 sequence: CASSPGARGRTEAFF. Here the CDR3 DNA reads TGTGCCAGCAGCCCGGGGGCAAGGGGACGCACTGAAGCTTTCTTT.

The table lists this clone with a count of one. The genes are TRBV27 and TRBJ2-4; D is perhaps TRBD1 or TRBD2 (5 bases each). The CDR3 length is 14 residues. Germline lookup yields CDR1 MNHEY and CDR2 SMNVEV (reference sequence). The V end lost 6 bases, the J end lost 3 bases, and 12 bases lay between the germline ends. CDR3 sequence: CASSRGAHKNIQYF. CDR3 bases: TGTGCCAGCAGCCGGGGCGCACACAAAAACATTCAGTACTTC.

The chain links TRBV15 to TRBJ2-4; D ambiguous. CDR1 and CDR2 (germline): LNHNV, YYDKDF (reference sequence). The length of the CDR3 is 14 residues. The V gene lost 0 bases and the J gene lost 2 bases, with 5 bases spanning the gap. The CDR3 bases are TGTGCCACCAGCAGAGATAGGACCAAAAACATTCAGTACTTC. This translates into CATSRDRTKNIQYF.